The 18 T cell receptor beta chains listed next were all sequenced from one sample in a study of blood T cell repertoires in COVID-19. Libraries were prepared by immunoSEQ multiplex PCR; TCRdb keeps only in-frame clonotypes and omits some of them. The profile shows 330,000 or so clones, 87% of them singletons. Material: PBMCs or T cells enriched from blood (not recorded which). The receptors here all came from a woman aged 25 to 39 who had recovered from COVID-19.

J is TRBJ1-1 and V is TRBV10-3, with a weak D call TRBD1 (6 bases). Germline V gene lookup returns CDR1 ENHRY and CDR2 SYGVKD. The germline V and J ends were trimmed by 0 bases and 8 bases, with 13 bases remaining between them. The CDR3 is 14 amino acids. The CDR3 protein is CAISESTGQREAFF. CDR3 sequence (DNA): TGTGCCATCAGTGAGTCGACAGGACAGAGAGAAGCTTTCTTT.

The chain uses TRBV7-9 and TRBJ2-1; TRBD2 aligns across 13 bases. V was clipped by 5 bases and J by 6 bases; unmatched bases: 4. Germline loops: CDR1 SEHNR, CDR2 FQNEAQ (reference sequence). There are 15 residues in the CDR3. CDR3 loop: CASSGGLAGTNEQFF. CDR3 in DNA: TGTGCCAGCAGCGGGGGACTAGCGGGGACCAATGAGCAGTTCTTC.

This rearrangement joins TRBV25-1 to TRBJ1-6; D is unclear. The germline CDR1 and CDR2 sequences are MGHDK and SYGVNS. V lost 3 bases and J 9 bases, leaving 12 bases between the germline ends. This CDR3 has 14 residues. Here the CDR3 DNA reads TGTGCCAGCAGTGAGCTCGGACTCCCTTCACCCCTCCACTTT. Protein product: CASSELGLPSPLHF.

This clone was seen once. Within the sample, other DNA sequences also encode this same CDR3. CDR3 amino acids: CASSPRQTYEQYF. Here the CDR3 DNA reads TGTGCCAGCTCACCTCGACAGACCTACGAGCAGTACTTC. The chain links TRBV18 to TRBJ2-7; D perhaps matches TRBD1 (5 bases). This CDR3 region has 13 residues. Trimming cost V 3 bases and J 2 bases, with 8 bases left between them. Germline V gene sequence: CDR1 KGHSH, CDR2 LQKENI.

The V gene is TRBV7-2, the J gene TRBJ2-2; TRBD1 is a possible D gene (6 bases). V was pared by 5 bases and J by 3 bases, with 16 bases between. The CDR3 extends over 16 amino acids. The germline gives CDR1 SGHTA, CDR2 FQGNSA. CDR3 residues: CASSPQRGWDTGELFF. CDR3 nucleotide sequence: TGTGCCAGCAGCCCACAGAGGGGGTGGGACACCGGGGAGCTGTTTTTT.

This clone was counted once. The chain uses TRBV6-6 and TRBJ1-5, with a weak D call TRBD1 (5 bases). The V and J ends lost 2 bases and 4 bases respectively, with 15 bases between them. CDR3 length: 16 amino acids. CDR1 MNHNY and CDR2 SVGAGI come from the germline V gene (reference sequence). CDR3 sequence reads: CASSYGAGTGNQPQHF. CDR3 coding DNA: TGTGCCAGCAGTTACGGGGCGGGGACGGGGAATCAGCCCCAGCATTTT.

V gene TRBV7-2 combines with J gene TRBJ2-7; D remains ambiguous. Germline CDR1 is SGHTA and CDR2 is FQGNSA. Deletions cut 1 base from V and 4 bases from J, with 8 bases between. This CDR3 has 13 residues. CDR3 region: CASSLGSAYEQYF. The CDR3 bases are TGTGCCAGCAGCTTAGGGAGTGCTTACGAGCAGTACTTC.

On this clone: One end of the junction varies from germline; a read error may be responsible. The chain employs TRBV10-3 and TRBJ1-1; D remains ambiguous. The CDR3 runs 13 residues. Germline loops: CDR1 ENHRY, CDR2 SYGVKD. CDR3 DNA: TGTGCCATCAGTGAATCCCAGAACGCTGAAGCTTTCTTT. The encoded protein is CAISESQNAEAFF.

V gene TRBV20-1 combines with J gene TRBJ1-2; 7 bases align to TRBD1. Germline lookup yields CDR1 DFQATT and CDR2 SNEGSKA (reference sequence). CDR3 length equals 11 residues. V lost 4 bases to trimming and J lost 4 bases; unmatched junction nucleotides: 0. The CDR3 protein is CSATGGYGYTF. The CDR3 DNA reads as TGCAGTGCTACAGGGGGCTATGGCTACACCTTC.

This clone came up once. The chain joins TRBV27 to TRBJ1-2; 9 bases line up with TRBD1. V was clipped by 5 bases and J by 1 base; unmatched bases: 8. This CDR3 has 16 residues. Germline CDR1 reads MNHEY; CDR2 reads SMNVEV (reference sequence). CDR3 loop: CASSPGQGRSNYGYTF. The CDR3 DNA follows: TGTGCCAGCAGTCCGGGACAGGGAAGGAGTAACTATGGCTACACCTTC.

The CDR3 bases are TGTGCCAGCTCACCACCCCGAGCGGGAGGCTACAATGAGCAGTTCTTC. This gives the protein CASSPPRAGGYNEQFF. V usage is TRBV18 and J usage is TRBJ2-1, with TRBD2 matching over 9 bases. Germline V gives CDR1 KGHSH, CDR2 LQKENI. The CDR3 has 16 amino acids. The J segment lost 3 bases and the V segment lost 0 bases, leaving 3 bases of the junction unmatched.

This clone was seen at least ten times. CDR3 in DNA: TGTGCCAAATCGACGGGAGACTCTGGAAACACCATATATTTT. Translated: CAKSTGDSGNTIYF. The V gene is TRBV2, the J gene TRBJ1-3; D unresolved. Looked up from germline, CDR1 is SNHLY and CDR2 is FYNNEI. The CDR3 is made up of 14 amino acids. The V end lost 10 bases, the J end lost 0 bases, and 13 bases lay between the germline ends.

The rearrangement joins TRBV27 to TRBJ2-1, with D possibly matching TRBD2 (5 bases). This CDR3 has 15 residues. Germline V gene lookup returns CDR1 MNHEY and CDR2 SMNVEV (reference sequence). V dropped 4 bases and J dropped 0 bases, with 10 bases sitting between them. CDR3 nucleotide sequence: TGTGCCAGCAGTTATGACTACCGCTCCTACAATGAGCAGTTCTTC. Amino acids: CASSYDYRSYNEQFF.

V and J are TRBV27 and TRBJ2-7, with 7 nucleotides matching TRBD2. Germline V gene sequence: CDR1 MNHEY, CDR2 SMNVEV (reference sequence). The CDR3 sequence is 14 residues long. V was clipped by 2 bases and J by 1 base; unmatched bases: 2. CDR3 sequence (DNA): TGTGCCAGCAGTTTAAACGGGGGGTCCTACGAGCAGTACTTC. It codes for CASSLNGGSYEQYF.

For the CDR3, the DNA is TGTGCCAGCAGCAGCCGCACCGGGGGGACCATATATTTT. It specifies CASSSRTGGTIYF. The chain carries TRBV7-9 and TRBJ1-3; tentative D call: TRBD1 (5 bases). V shed 5 bases and J shed 10 bases, with 15 bases lying between them. CDR1 and CDR2 (germline): SEHNR, FQNEAQ (reference sequence). The CDR3 sequence is 13 residues long.

The gene calls are TRBV5-4 and TRBJ2-1, with 7 bases lining up with TRBD1. The CDR3 extends over 17 amino acids. Germline V gene data show CDR1 as SGHNT and CDR2 as YYREEE (reference sequence). Trimming took 0 bases from V and 4 from J; bases not matched to a gene: 10. This CDR3 reads CASSLGTRTGKYNEQFF. CDR3 coding DNA: TGTGCCAGCAGCTTGGGGACCCGGACAGGAAAATACAATGAGCAGTTCTTC.

In DNA form, the CDR3 reads TGTGCCAGCAGTACAAGCCTTGGCGGGGTACCCTACAATGAGCAGTTCTTC. Translated, it gives CASSTSLGGVPYNEQFF. This chain links TRBV27 with TRBJ2-1, with D maybe TRBD2 (6 bases). Trimming pared 5 bases from V and 2 bases from J, leaving 19 bases between. The length of the CDR3 is 17 residues. In germline, CDR1 is MNHEY, CDR2 SMNVEV (reference sequence).

The chain has TRBV9 and TRBJ2-2; 10 nucleotides match TRBD1. CDR1 and CDR2 (germline): SGDLS, YYNGEE. This CDR3 comprises 16 residues. Trimming took 0 bases from V and 7 from J; bases not matched to a gene: 6. CDR3 nucleotide sequence: TGTGCCAGCAGCGTAGCTGGACAGGGGGAACACGGGGAGCTGTTTTTT. Translated, it gives CASSVAGQGEHGELFF.